This T cell receptor beta chain was documented in a study of CD8 T cells in Susac syndrome. There are 18 residues in the CDR3. Germline V gene data show CDR1 as SGHDN and CDR2 as FVKESK. V trimming: 2 bases; J trimming: 8 bases; junction bases outside the gene matches: 11. When the RNA was reverse transcribed, random hexamers were used with an input of roughly 0.45 to 1 ug. Across 54 Vbeta and 13 Jbeta, immunoSEQ multiplex PCR amplified TCR beta CDR3. MiXCR was run by TCRdb on the immunoSEQ multiplex PCR reads, yielding one entry per CDR3 protein. The sample contains 180,000 or so distinct CDR3 sequences, nearly 95% of which appear only once. CD8+ and CD4+ blood T cells underwent TCR beta sequencing. The multiple sclerosis controls were treatment-naive patients, and their relapsing-remitting disease was stable or active.

The chain carries TRBV14 and TRBJ2-1, with TRBD2 matching 14 bases. Sequenced material: CD4+ T cells from PBMCs. The clonotype originates from a human donor with multiple sclerosis. CDR3: CASSQPKTSGRALDEQFF. The CDR3 DNA reads TGTGCCAGCAGCCAACCCAAGACTAGCGGGAGGGCCCTCGATGAGCAGTTCTTC. Full variable domain (missing parts from reference TRBV14 and TRBJ2-1): EAGVTQFPSHSVIEKGQTVTLRCDPISGHDNLYWYRRVMGKEIKFLLHFVKESKQDESGMPNNRFLAERTGGTYSTLKVQPAELEDSGVYFCASSQPKTSGRALDEQFFGPGTRLTVL.